This T cell receptor (beta chain) was documented in a study of vaccination and CD4 T cells after COVID-19. Study-wide results and limits: Convalescent patients had a median roughly 84% of post-vaccine SARS-CoV-2-reactive clones that were detected only after vaccination, not before it. Rising from approximately 21 to 38, the median of SARS-CoV-2-reactive clonotypes did not change significantly.

The Oncomine TCR Beta short-read assay was applied to DNA of cultured CD4+ T cells. Using its own MiXCR run on the PCR reads, TCRdb lists one record per CDR3 protein. This table holds 20,000 to 25,000 distinct CDR3 sequences, around 50% found once. The treatment denotes: 10-day PBMC culture with coronavirus spike peptide pools or control peptides (ViraFEST assay). Looked up from germline, CDR1 is SGHTA and CDR2 is FQGNSA. Unmatched junction bases numbered 18, after V lost 5 bases and J lost 1 base. There are 19 residues in the CDR3. This clonotype came up a few times. The target antigen is unknown. The sequence was obtained from a human donor who had recovered from COVID-19. Sequenced sample: CD4+ T cells from blood, cultured in vitro. V is TRBV7-2 and J is TRBJ2-3; 7 positions match TRBD2. The CDR3 spells CASSPFAAGWKSGTDTQYF. The CDR3 nucleotides read TGTGCCAGCAGCCCCTTCGCAGCGGGATGGAAGTCAGGCACAGATACGCAGTATTTT.